A selection of T cell receptor beta chains follows, all from one sample in a study of OX40 agonist ivuxolimab in advanced cancers. Method: immunoSEQ multiplex PCR; TCRdb's copy keeps in-frame clones and lacks some. The data show approximately 76,000 clones, with 75% to 85% seen just once and approximately 0.57% held by the top ten. This specimen was CD4+ or CD8+ T cells sorted from blood, taken in a trial of the OX40 agonist ivuxolimab. These receptors all come from an adult with an advanced solid tumor such as melanoma, head and neck, liver or kidney cancer. Both conserved end residues are part of each CDR3. A D gene is named only where the DNA matches it firmly. Size is stated for part of the rows, as once, few or many counts, or as a class when the clone is expanded.

clone_size d_call j_call v_call cdr3_nt cdr3_aa
- TRBD2 TRBJ2-3 TRBV7-2 TGTGCCAGCAGCTTCCAAGCGGGGGGGGGAGATACGCAGTATTTT CASSFQAGGGDTQYF
- - TRBJ2-3 TRBV5-1 TGCGCCAGCAGCTTGGGAGACAGAGCAGATACGCAGTATTTT CASSLGDRADTQYF
- - TRBJ2-5 TRBV10-3 TGTGCCATCAGTGAGTCGAGAACAGGTCGGCAGACCCAGTACTTC CAISESRTGRQTQYF
once TRBD1 TRBJ1-2 TRBV27 TGTGCCAGCAGTTTATCGGGGACAGGGAATGGCTACACCTTC CASSLSGTGNGYTF
- TRBD1 TRBJ1-4 TRBV10-2 TGCGCCAGCAGTGATTTGGGACAGCCGAATGAAAAACTGTTTTTT CASSDLGQPNEKLFF
- - TRBJ1-5 TRBV29-1 TGCAGCGCCTCCCAGGGCTATAGCAATCAGCCCCAGCATTTT CSASQGYSNQPQHF
few TRBD1 TRBJ1-5 TRBV10-3 TGTGCCACCGGCCTGCCGACAGGGAATCAGCCCCAGCATTTT CATGLPTGNQPQHF
- - TRBJ2-7 TRBV5-4 TGTGCCAGCAGCTTGGAGACAGGACGATTGTACGAGCAGTACTTC CASSLETGRLYEQYF
- - TRBJ2-6 TRBV5-1 TGCGCCAGCAGTCTCTCCGGGGCCAACGTCCTGACTTTC CASSLSGANVLTF
- TRBD1 TRBJ1-2 TRBV6-6 TGTGCCAGCAGGGGACAGGGGGCAGGCTATGGCTACACCTTC CASRGQGAGYGYTF
- TRBD1 TRBJ2-7 TRBV11-2 TGTGCCAGCAGCTCCCGCACAGGGGGTCCCCCCTACGAGCAGTACTTC CASSSRTGGPPYEQYF
once - TRBJ2-7 TRBV4-2 TGTGCCAGCAGCCAAGACGCGGGACGCGACGAGCAGTACTTC CASSQDAGRDEQYF
- - TRBJ2-3 TRBV29-1 TGCAGCGTTGGAGGTCAGGGCACAGATACGCAGTATTTT CSVGGQGTDTQYF